This entry describes one T cell receptor (beta chain). Its matching antigen is unknown. MiXCR was run by TCRdb on the 5' RACE reads, yielding one entry per CDR3 protein. The table shows about 320,000 distinct CDR3 sequences, with over 11% occurring only once. Looked up from germline, CDR1 is DFQATT and CDR2 is SNEGSKA (reference sequence). The CDR3 contains 13 residues. V trimming: 6 bases; J trimming: 5 bases; junction bases outside the gene matches: 6. This sample was taken from a study of T-cell memory formation after mild COVID-19. Whole-study findings and limits: Later expanders leaned CD4+, whereas clones that contracted between day 15 and 85 were balanced CD4/CD8. Specificity for SARS-CoV-2 was not confirmed among the second-wave clones peaking on day 37. Researchers found some responding clones in pre-infection memory, a sign that cross-reactive memory joined.

The chain combines TRBV20-1 with TRBJ1-5; 8 positions match TRBD1. The specimen sequenced was PBMCs or a T cell subset sorted from them (not recorded which). The clonotype comes from a man between 18 and 29 years old who had mild COVID-19 (a few samples of this study predate the infection). Cell type and time point are not known. The chain's CDR3 is CSAPGQGDQPQHF. The CDR3, as DNA: TGCAGTGCCCCCGGACAGGGAGATCAGCCCCAGCATTTT.